This T cell receptor beta chain was recorded in a study of blood T cell repertoires in COVID-19. At the level of the study: T cells, B-cell-depleted T cells, or PBMCs provided the cDNA or gDNA that served as material.

Germline lookup yields CDR1 MGHRA and CDR2 YSYEKL. Trimming took 0 bases from V and 4 from J, leaving 6 bases between them. The CDR3 consists of 13 residues. The data were produced by immunoSEQ multiplex PCR, yet TCRdb's version contains in-frame clones alone and is incomplete. The sample lists about 240,000 clones; 75% to 90% were seen once. The receptor comes from a young woman who had recovered from COVID-19. Input material: PBMCs or T cells enriched from blood (not recorded which). This rearrangement joins TRBV4-1 to TRBJ1-2, with D uncertain. The CDR3 bases are TGCGCCAGCAGCCAAGAGGGCACCTATGGCTACACCTTC. It yields the protein CASSQEGTYGYTF.